These 29 T cell receptor beta chains were sequenced from one sample in a study of shared clonotypes between healthy human individuals. This table comes from immunoSEQ multiplex PCR, and its TCRdb copy is limited to in-frame clones, with some not included. The table lists fewer than 700,000 clones, roughly 96% of them singletons. Naive CD8 isolation took CD45RO-negative cells positively selected for CCR7 and excluded terminally differentiated effector memory CD45RA+ cells. The source material was naive CD8+ T cells sorted from blood. The receptors originated from a woman aged 25-40 years in good health.

This clone was detected only once. The chain uses TRBV4-2 and TRBJ2-7; D is perhaps TRBD1 (6 bases). Deletions cut 1 base from V and 0 bases from J, with 13 bases between. Germline V gene lookup returns CDR1 LGHNA and CDR2 YNFKEQ. The CDR3 runs to 16 residues. CDR3: CASSQGYTGSSYEQYF. As DNA, the CDR3 is TGTGCCAGCAGCCAAGGGTACACAGGGAGCTCCTACGAGCAGTACTTC.

V and J are TRBV7-9 and TRBJ1-4, with 9 bases fitting TRBD1. CDR1 SEHNR and CDR2 FQNEAQ come from the germline V gene (reference sequence). CDR3 length equals 17 residues. Unmatched junction bases numbered 7, after V lost 2 bases and J lost 3 bases. CDR3: CASSLPDRGHPNEKLFF. CDR3 DNA sequence: TGTGCCAGCAGCTTACCGGACAGGGGACACCCTAATGAAAAACTGTTTTTT.

This CDR3 is CASSPKGQSQETQYF. DNA of the CDR3: TGTGCCAGCTCACCAAAGGGACAGAGCCAAGAGACCCAGTACTTC. This chain connects TRBV18 to TRBJ2-5; 7 nucleotides match TRBD1. Per the germline V gene, CDR1 is KGHSH and CDR2 is LQKENI. After removal of 2 bases from V and 1 base from J, the junction contained 4 bases not matched to a gene. This CDR3 contains 15 residues. Variable domain in full (rest from reference TRBV18 and TRBJ2-5): NAGVMQNPRHLVRRRGQEARLRCSPMKGHSHVYWYRQLPEEGLKFMVYLQKENIIDESGMPKERFSAEFPKEGPSILRIQQVVRGDSAAYFCASSPKGQSQETQYFGPGTRLLVL.

The chain has TRBV4-1 and TRBJ2-2, with 7 bases aligning to TRBD2. V was pared by 9 bases and J by 1 base, with 11 bases of the junction left unmatched. CDR3 size: 16 residues. Germline V CDR1 and CDR2: MGHRA, YSYEKL. The CDR3 sequence: CASKGSSGVNTGELFF. CDR3 in DNA: TGCGCCAGTAAAGGGTCTAGCGGTGTGAACACCGGGGAGCTGTTTTTT.

The genes are TRBV6-1 and TRBJ2-2, with D unclear. This CDR3 comprises 14 residues. Germline V gene data show CDR1 as MNHNS and CDR2 as SASEGT. V was pared by 3 bases and J by 2 bases, with 7 bases between. The CDR3 nucleotides are TGTGCCAGCAGTGATTGGAGAAACACCGGGGAGCTGTTTTTT. It encodes CASSDWRNTGELFF.

V usage is TRBV5-5 and J usage is TRBJ1-2; D possibly corresponds to TRBD1 (5 bases). V gave up 1 base and J gave up 6 bases, with 13 bases separating them. Germline CDR1 SGHKS, CDR2 YYEKEE (reference sequence). This CDR3 is built from 14 residues. The CDR3 protein is CASSLLWRGDGYTF. The CDR3 DNA reads TGTGCCAGCAGCTTGCTCTGGCGGGGGGATGGCTACACCTTC.

The chain combines TRBV7-9 with TRBJ1-1; 7 nucleotides agree with TRBD1. V was clipped by 3 bases and J by 3 bases; unmatched bases: 10. The germline V gene has CDR1 SEHNR and CDR2 FQNEAQ (reference sequence). The CDR3 covers 16 residues. CDR3 nucleotides: TGTGCCAGCAGCTTTTGGACAGGCGTGAGAGACACTGAAGCTTTCTTT. Amino acids: CASSFWTGVRDTEAFF.

The rearrangement joins TRBV19 to TRBJ2-7, with D tentatively TRBD2 (5 bases). The V end lost 1 base, the J end lost 3 bases, and 10 bases lay between the germline ends. CDR1 is LNHDA and CDR2 is SQIVND in the germline V gene (reference sequence). CDR3 length: 14 residues. The CDR3 DNA follows: TGTGCCAGTAGTATAGGATCGGGGATCTACGAGCAGTACTTC. As protein: CASSIGSGIYEQYF.

The table lists this clone with a count of one. The chain combines TRBV2 with TRBJ2-5, with D maybe TRBD1 (5 bases). The J call may be wrong; the DNA end is better matched by TRBJ2-7. CDR3 length equals 16 residues. Germline V lookup: CDR1 SNHLY, CDR2 FYNNEI. The CDR3: CASSDNPWGRNYEQYF. Here the CDR3 DNA reads TGTGCCAGCAGTGACAACCCTTGGGGCAGAAACTACGAGCAGTACTTC.

This clone was found once. The gene calls are TRBV4-1 and TRBJ2-2; TRBD2 matches at 10 bases. The CDR3 has 16 residues. Unmatched junction bases numbered 6, after V lost 4 bases and J lost 4 bases. The germline V gene has CDR1 MGHRA and CDR2 YSYEKL. CDR3 loop: CASSPLAGLGTGELFF. CDR3 coding DNA: TGCGCCAGCAGCCCACTAGCGGGACTGGGCACCGGGGAGCTGTTTTTT.

The rearrangement links TRBV5-6 to TRBJ1-5; 9 bases are a match to TRBD1. Germline values: CDR1 SGHDT, CDR2 YYEEEE. The CDR3 sequence is 14 residues long. The trim removed 0 bases at V and 7 bases at J, leaving 2 bases unmatched. For the CDR3, the DNA is TGTGCCAGCAGCTTGGTGGGACAGGGACAGCCCCAGCATTTT. Translation gives CASSLVGQGQPQHF.

V is TRBV27 and J is TRBJ2-7; 7 bases are a match to TRBD2. Trimming at V came to 3 bases and at J to 6 bases, leaving 8 bases not matched to a gene. This CDR3 has 14 amino acids. Germline CDR1 and CDR2: MNHEY and SMNVEV (reference sequence). The CDR3: CASSFEAGEREQYF. CDR3 coding DNA: TGTGCCAGCAGTTTTGAGGCGGGAGAGCGCGAGCAGTACTTC.

The rearrangement links TRBV5-1 to TRBJ2-7, with D possibly being TRBD2 (5 bases). Per the germline V gene, CDR1 is SGHRS and CDR2 is YFSETQ. The CDR3 has 13 amino acids. The V gene lost 4 bases and the J gene lost 0 bases, with 8 bases spanning the gap. CDR3 DNA: TGCGCCAGCAGCAAGAGGGACTCCTACGAGCAGTACTTC. Its protein product is CASSKRDSYEQYF.

This rearrangement joins TRBV27 to TRBJ2-6, with 10 bases aligning to TRBD1. Trimming took 8 bases from V and 1 from J; bases not matched to a gene: 8. This CDR3 has 17 residues. Germline lookup yields CDR1 MNHEY and CDR2 SMNVEV (reference sequence). CDR3 in DNA: TGTGCCAGCGGGCCCCGACAGGGGGCTTCTGGGGCCAACGTCCTGACTTTC. It yields the protein CASGPRQGASGANVLTF.

This clone was detected only once. The chain uses TRBV5-1 and TRBJ2-3; TRBD1 is a possible D gene (5 bases). Trimming shortened V by 3 bases and J by 3 bases, and 11 bases separated the two germline ends. The CDR3 is 14 residues long. Germline-derived CDR1 and CDR2 are SGHRS and YFSETQ. CDR3 nucleotides: TGCGCCAGCAGCTCAAATCCAGGGACAGATACGCAGTATTTT. Its protein product is CASSSNPGTDTQYF.

Here the CDR3 reads CASSLRSSYTEAFF. Written as DNA, the CDR3 is TGTGCCAGCAGTTTAAGATCCAGTTACACTGAAGCTTTCTTT. This chain joins TRBV27 and TRBJ1-1; D remains unclear. This CDR3 has 14 amino acids. The germline V and J ends were trimmed by 2 bases and 3 bases, with 10 bases remaining between them. Germline V gene data show CDR1 as MNHEY and CDR2 as SMNVEV (reference sequence).

The genes are TRBV28 and TRBJ2-7; 8 positions match TRBD2. This CDR3 is built from 15 residues. With V trimmed by 3 bases and J by 5 bases, 9 bases remained unmatched. Germline V gene data show CDR1 as MDHEN and CDR2 as SYDVKM. The CDR3: CASSFVGREGHEQYF. In DNA form, the CDR3 reads TGTGCCAGCAGTTTCGTAGGACGGGAGGGCCACGAGCAGTACTTC.

The rearrangement uses TRBV4-1 and TRBJ2-5, with TRBD2 as a possible D gene (7 bases). Gene TRBJ2-7 matches the end of the DNA better, so the J call may be wrong. The CDR3 totals 16 residues. Germline loops: CDR1 MGHRA, CDR2 YSYEKL. Here the CDR3 reads CASSQASGTPPYEQYF. CDR3 nucleotides: TGCGCCAGCAGCCAAGCCAGCGGGACACCACCCTACGAGCAGTACTTC.

This chain links TRBV27 with TRBJ2-3; possibly TRBD2 for D (6 bases). Germline V gives CDR1 MNHEY, CDR2 SMNVEV (reference sequence). The CDR3 totals 15 residues. V was pared by 4 bases and J by 1 base, with 12 bases between. This chain's CDR3 is CASSSGERRTDTQYF. The CDR3 DNA sequence: TGTGCCAGCAGTTCGGGGGAGAGGCGCACAGATACGCAGTATTTT.

The chain recombines TRBV5-1 with TRBJ2-7; 12 bases fit TRBD2. The CDR3 loop spans 16 amino acids. Germline CDR1 and CDR2: SGHRS and YFSETQ. The ends lost 4 bases at V and 0 bases at J; junction bases unmatched: 5. The CDR3 protein is CASSQGLAGTSYEQYF. The CDR3 nucleotides read TGCGCCAGCAGCCAAGGACTAGCGGGAACCTCCTACGAGCAGTACTTC.

V is TRBV13 and J is TRBJ2-7, with D maybe TRBD2 (6 bases). Trimming removed 1 base at V and 0 bases at J, with 10 bases between. CDR3 length: 15 residues. Per germline, CDR1 PRHDT and CDR2 FYEKMQ (reference sequence). The CDR3 protein is CASSLVGRSSYEQYF. The DNA of the CDR3 is TGTGCCAGCAGCTTAGTGGGGAGGAGCTCCTACGAGCAGTACTTC.

The chain combines TRBV10-2 with TRBJ2-7; TRBD2 is a possible D gene (6 bases). Trimming removed 5 bases at V and 2 bases at J, with 10 bases between. The CDR3 contains 13 residues. Germline V gene lookup returns CDR1 WSHSY and CDR2 SAAADI. The CDR3 DNA reads as TGCGCCAGCAGTCCGGGACTTACCTACGAGCAGTACTTC. The encoded protein is CASSPGLTYEQYF.

V gene TRBV7-9 combines with J gene TRBJ1-2, with D maybe TRBD1 (6 bases). The CDR3 is made up of 15 amino acids. Germline V gives CDR1 SEHNR, CDR2 FQNEAQ (reference sequence). The ends were cut back, 4 bases at V and 4 bases at J, with 16 bases in the middle. The CDR3 nucleotides read TGTGCCAGCAGCTCCTCCGGGACAAGGATCTATGGCTACACCTTC. This sequence encodes CASSSSGTRIYGYTF.

This rearrangement joins TRBV2 to TRBJ2-1; D call uncertain. In germline, CDR1 is SNHLY, CDR2 FYNNEI. V shed 7 bases and J shed 4 bases, with 8 bases lying between them. This CDR3 spans 12 amino acids. Here the CDR3 reads CASISLYNEQFF. In DNA form, the CDR3 reads TGTGCCAGCATCTCACTTTACAATGAGCAGTTCTTC.

This clone has only one observation. The CDR3 reads CASSLAQGLVGTEAFF. DNA of the CDR3: TGCGCCAGCAGCTTGGCACAGGGACTGGTTGGCACTGAAGCTTTCTTT. The chain has TRBV5-1 and TRBJ1-1, with D maybe TRBD1 (6 bases). CDR3 length: 16 residues. Trimming took off 0 bases at V and 4 bases at J, with 16 bases between the two ends. CDR1 SGHRS and CDR2 YFSETQ come from the germline V gene.

The chain recombines TRBV5-1 with TRBJ1-1; a possible D gene is TRBD1 (6 bases). Germline assignment: CDR1 SGHRS and CDR2 YFSETQ. The CDR3 consists of 15 residues. The V end was cut by 4 bases, the J end by 0 bases, with 13 bases between. CDR3 bases: TGCGCCAGCAGCGCTGGGACAAGGATGAACACTGAAGCTTTCTTT. It is translated as CASSAGTRMNTEAFF.

This clone was recorded only once. The V and J genes are TRBV10-3 and TRBJ2-1; no firm D call. V was trimmed by 7 bases and J by 0 bases, leaving 10 bases between them. CDR3 size: 14 residues. Germline V gives CDR1 ENHRY, CDR2 SYGVKD. CDR3 in DNA: TGTGCCATCATGGGCGCGAGCTCCTACAATGAGCAGTTCTTC. Its translation is CAIMGASSYNEQFF.

Points on this clone: The identical CDR3 is also encoded by other nucleotide sequences in the sample. The chain uses TRBV6-5 and TRBJ2-7; possible D gene TRBD2, 6 bases. V was pared by 0 bases and J by 2 bases, with 14 bases between. The germline CDR1 and CDR2 sequences are MNHEY and SVGAGI. The length of the CDR3 is 16 residues. The CDR3 reads CASSYSTGGTAYEQYF. The CDR3 coding sequence is TGTGCCAGCAGTTACTCGACCGGGGGAACGGCCTACGAGCAGTACTTC.

The CDR3 protein is CASSLDSSGSSYEQYF. The CDR3 DNA follows: TGTGCCAGCAGCTTAGATTCAAGCGGGAGTTCATACGAGCAGTACTTC. The chain combines TRBV7-6 with TRBJ2-7, with TRBD2 matching over 8 bases. The germline V gene has CDR1 SGHVS and CDR2 FNYEAQ. This CDR3 has 16 residues. Losses at the gene ends were 1 base for V and 4 bases for J; bases not matched to a gene: 9.